Listed below are T cell receptor beta chains from one sample, sequenced in a study of post-analysis software for immune sequencing data. MiXCR, applied by TCRdb to the PCR reads, yields one record per CDR3 protein. In the table there are over 700,000 distinct CDR3 sequences, 25% to 30% of which are singletons. The source material was blood. All receptors derive from a girl under 18 with multiple sclerosis. The CDR3 runs from the conserved cysteine through the conserved F or W. The D gene is left open where the match is weak. Where a row states a size, it is once, few, many or the class of an expanded clone; other rows omit it.

size: -; J: TRBJ2-3; V: TRBV4-1; D: -; DNA: TGCGCCAGCAGCCAAGAAGTGGCCACAGATACGCAGTATTTT; CDR3: CASSQEVATDTQYF
size: -; J: TRBJ2-3; V: TRBV29-1; D: TRBD2; DNA: TGCAGCGTTGAAGCCCAGCGGGGGACTGGGATAGATACGCAGTATTTT; CDR3: CSVEAQRGTGIDTQYF
size: few; J: TRBJ2-7; V: TRBV20-1; D: TRBD2; DNA: TGCAGTGCTAACTCCGGGACTAGATCGGGGAACGAGCAGTACTTC; CDR3: CSANSGTRSGNEQYF
size: -; J: TRBJ1-1; V: TRBV6-6; D: -; DNA: TGTGCCAGCAGCCCCGGGACAATCCTTGAAGCTTTCTTT; CDR3: CASSPGTILEAFF
size: -; J: TRBJ2-7; V: TRBV6-2/TRBV6-3; D: -; DNA: TGTGCCAGCAGTTACTCTCCGGGAGTAATCGACGAGCAGTACTTC; CDR3: CASSYSPGVIDEQYF
size: few; J: TRBJ1-1; V: TRBV20-1; D: -; DNA: TGCAGTGCGAGGCGGGTCAGGGTTAACACTGAAGCTTTCTTT; CDR3: CSARRVRVNTEAFF
size: -; J: TRBJ1-4; V: TRBV7-8; D: TRBD1; DNA: TGTGCCAGCAGCTTCCAAAAAATTGGACAGGGACGAAGGGAAAAACTGTTTTTT; CDR3: CASSFQKIGQGRREKLFF
size: -; J: TRBJ2-5; V: TRBV7-9; D: TRBD2; DNA: TGTGTCAGCAGCCCCTGGGTAGCGGGAGTTGAGACCCAGTACTTC; CDR3: CVSSPWVAGVETQYF
size: few; J: TRBJ2-5; V: TRBV20-1; D: TRBD2; DNA: TGCAGTGCCTACGCGACTAGCGGACAAGAGACCCAGTACTTC; CDR3: CSAYATSGQETQYF
size: -; J: TRBJ1-5; V: TRBV7-2; D: TRBD1; DNA: TGTGCCGGCAGCGCCGGGACAGGGTATCAGCCCCAGCATTTT; CDR3: CAGSAGTGYQPQHF
size: -; J: TRBJ1-5; V: TRBV6-1; D: -; DNA: TGTGCCAGCAGTGAAGAGTTCTCACTGAGTAGCAATCAGCCCCAGCATTTT; CDR3: CASSEEFSLSSNQPQHF
size: few; J: TRBJ2-1; V: TRBV20-1; D: TRBD2; DNA: TGCAGTGCTAGTAAATCGACTAGCGGGAGAGCGCGTGAGCAGTTCTTC; CDR3: CSASKSTSGRAREQFF
size: -; J: TRBJ1-2; V: TRBV5-6; D: -; DNA: TGTGCCAGCAGCCAAGGACCAACATCCGGCTACACCTTC; CDR3: CASSQGPTSGYTF
size: few; J: TRBJ2-1; V: TRBV6-2/TRBV6-3; D: TRBD2; DNA: TGTGCCAGCAGTTACGTCGCGGGAGGGCTGGGTGAGCAGTTCTTC; CDR3: CASSYVAGGLGEQFF
size: -; J: TRBJ2-1; V: TRBV20-1; D: -; DNA: TGCAGTGCCGCCCTGGACTGGGGGTTCTTC; CDR3: CSAALDWGFF
size: few; J: TRBJ2-1; V: TRBV6-5; D: TRBD2; DNA: TGTGCCAGCAGTTACTCGATCTTAAGCGGGGGGGCAACTATCAATGAGCAGTTCTTC; CDR3: CASSYSILSGGATINEQFF
size: -; J: TRBJ1-5; V: TRBV12-3/TRBV12-4; D: -; DNA: TGTGCCAGCAGTTTACATCGGGACCGGCATCTGAGTCAGCCCCAGCATTTT; CDR3: CASSLHRDRHLSQPQHF
size: once; J: TRBJ2-1; V: TRBV29-1; D: TRBD1; DNA: TGCAGCGTTGCCAGGGGGTCGGGGAATGAGCAGTTCTTC; CDR3: CSVARGSGNEQFF
size: few; J: TRBJ2-4; V: TRBV5-1; D: -; DNA: TGCGCCAGCAGCTCGGAGGGGCTCTCCGGATACATTCAGTACTTC; CDR3: CASSSEGLSGYIQYF
size: -; J: TRBJ2-3; V: TRBV6-4; D: TRBD2; DNA: TGTGCCAGCAGGGAGACTAGCGAAACAAATACGCAGTATTTT; CDR3: CASRETSETNTQYF
size: -; J: TRBJ1-4; V: TRBV5-1; D: TRBD1; DNA: TGCGCCAGCAGCTTGTTACAGGGGGAGAATGAAAAACTGTTTTTT; CDR3: CASSLLQGENEKLFF
size: -; J: TRBJ2-7; V: TRBV24-1; D: TRBD2; DNA: TGTGCCACCAGGGAGGGACTAGCGGGAGCGCACGAGCAGTACTTC; CDR3: CATREGLAGAHEQYF
size: -; J: TRBJ1-3; V: TRBV5-1; D: TRBD1; DNA: TGCGCCAGCAGGCTTGACAGGGGTTTGGGAAACACCATATATTTT; CDR3: CASRLDRGLGNTIYF
size: few; J: TRBJ1-1; V: TRBV5-6; D: TRBD1; DNA: TGTGCCAGCACCTTGGGACAGGGAAGAGCCACTGAAGCTTTCTTT; CDR3: CASTLGQGRATEAFF
size: -; J: TRBJ2-3; V: TRBV11-2; D: TRBD2; DNA: TGTGCCAGCAGCTTAGATTTATGGACTAGCGTTCTCTCTAGCACAGATACGCAGTATTTT; CDR3: CASSLDLWTSVLSSTDTQYF
size: few; J: TRBJ2-1; V: TRBV20-1; D: -; DNA: TGCAGTGCTAGAGCGAGGTACAATGAGCAGTTCTTC; CDR3: CSARARYNEQFF
size: -; J: TRBJ2-2; V: TRBV20-1; D: TRBD1; DNA: TGCAGTGCCCCGGACAGGGGGCGAACCGGGGAGCTGTTTTTT; CDR3: CSAPDRGRTGELFF